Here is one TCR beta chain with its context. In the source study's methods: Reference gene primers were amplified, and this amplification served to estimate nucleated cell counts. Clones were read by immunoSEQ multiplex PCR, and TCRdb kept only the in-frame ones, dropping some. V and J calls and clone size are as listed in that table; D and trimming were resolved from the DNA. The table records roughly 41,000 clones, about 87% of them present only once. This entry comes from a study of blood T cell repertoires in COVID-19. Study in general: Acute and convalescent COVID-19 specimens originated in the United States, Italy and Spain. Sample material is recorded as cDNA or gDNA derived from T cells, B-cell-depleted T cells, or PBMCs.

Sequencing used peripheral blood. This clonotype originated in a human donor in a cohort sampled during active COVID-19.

The CDR3 here is CASSPLQGESSPLHF. The CDR3 DNA sequence: TGTGCCAGCAGCCCTCTTCAGGGGGAGAGTTCACCCCTCCACTTT. The chain carries TRBV3-1 (or the pseudogene TRBV3-2) and TRBJ1-6, with 7 bases fitting TRBD1. The CDR3 length is 15 residues. Germline V gene data show CDR1 as LGHDT and CDR2 as YNNKEL (reference sequence). J was trimmed by 9 bases and V by 4 bases; bases with no gene match: 9.